Shown below are 15 T cell receptor beta chains from a single sample sequenced in a study of T cell responses to AZD1222 COVID-19 vaccine. Sequencing was performed with immunoSEQ multiplex PCR; in TCRdb, only in-frame clones are kept and a portion is missing. The sample lists approximately 190,000 clones, 80% to 95% occurring once. Sequences were derived from peripheral blood, sampled on day 0 of AZD1222 vaccination. These receptors all stem from an adult in good health.

The gene calls are TRBV19 and TRBJ1-2, with TRBD1 identical over 7 bases. CDR1 is LNHDA and CDR2 is SQIVND in the germline V gene (reference sequence). Trimming took 7 bases from V and 4 from J; bases not matched to a gene: 6. This CDR3 has 13 amino acids. CDR3 in amino acids: CASKGGSAYGYTF. Here the CDR3 DNA reads TGTGCCAGTAAAGGGGGCAGCGCCTATGGCTACACCTTC.

The chain employs TRBV2 and TRBJ2-2, with a weak D call TRBD1 (6 bases). The CDR3 is 14 amino acids. The V gene lost 4 bases and the J gene lost 2 bases, with 8 bases spanning the gap. The germline CDR1 and CDR2 sequences are SNHLY and FYNNEI. The CDR3 bases are TGTGCCAGCAGTGGGACAGCTAACACCGGGGAGCTGTTTTTT. The encoded protein is CASSGTANTGELFF.

The V gene is TRBV18, the J gene TRBJ1-1; tentative D call: TRBD1 (6 bases). Trimming shortened V by 3 bases and J by 0 bases, and 17 bases separated the two germline ends. The CDR3 is 17 amino acids. Per the germline V gene, CDR1 is KGHSH and CDR2 is LQKENI. CDR3 amino acids: CASSPYIETGLNTEAFF. The CDR3 DNA reads as TGTGCCAGCTCACCCTATATAGAGACAGGCCTGAACACTGAAGCTTTCTTT.

V gene TRBV5-1 combines with J gene TRBJ2-3; D is perhaps TRBD1 or TRBD2 (5 bases each). The CDR3 is made up of 15 amino acids. CDR1 SGHRS and CDR2 YFSETQ come from the germline V gene. Trimming stripped 6 bases from V and 2 bases from J, with 16 bases between. CDR3 nucleotides: TGCGCCAGCAACGGTGCAGGGAGATCCACAGATACGCAGTATTTT. This translates into CASNGAGRSTDTQYF.

The chain has TRBV10-3 and TRBJ2-5, with 9 bases matching TRBD1. The trim removed 3 bases at V and 7 bases at J, leaving 6 bases unmatched. CDR3 length: 14 amino acids. CDR1 is ENHRY, CDR2 SYGVKD, per germline. The CDR3 spells CAISDRTGAGTQYF. The CDR3 DNA reads as TGTGCCATCAGTGACCGGACAGGGGCAGGGACCCAGTACTTC.

The CDR3 region has the DNA TGTGCCAGCAGCTTCTCCTTGGCTAGGAACTGGGAGACCCAGTACTTC. It encodes CASSFSLARNWETQYF. The V gene is TRBV7-2, the J gene TRBJ2-5; D is undetermined. The CDR3 extends over 16 amino acids. Germline CDR1 and CDR2: SGHTA and FQGNSA. V was pared by 3 bases and J by 5 bases, with 19 bases between.

This chain connects TRBV12-3 or TRBV12-4 to TRBJ2-5, with 9 bases lining up with TRBD1. This CDR3 has 13 residues. V lost 4 bases and J lost 5; bases outside the gene matches: 2. For the CDR3, the DNA is TGTGCCAGCAGTTCCGGGACAGGGGAGACCCAGTACTTC. This sequence encodes CASSSGTGETQYF.

V gene TRBV7-6 combines with J gene TRBJ2-1; 7 bases fit TRBD2. The junction had 9 bases not matched to a gene; V was cut back by 4 bases and J by 6 bases. CDR3 length: 15 amino acids. The germline CDR1 and CDR2 sequences are SGHVS and FNYEAQ. This CDR3 is CASSSTPLAVNEQFF. The CDR3, as DNA: TGTGCCAGCAGCTCCACTCCTCTAGCGGTCAATGAGCAGTTCTTC.

The V call is TRBV5-4, the J call TRBJ1-2; D is ambiguous. Germline lookup yields CDR1 SGHNT and CDR2 YYREEE (reference sequence). V lost 0 bases, J lost 6 bases, and 9 bases lay in between. The CDR3 sequence is 13 residues long. CDR3 nucleotide sequence: TGTGCCAGCAGCTTGGGCCAGAGGAATGGCTACACCTTC. Protein: CASSLGQRNGYTF.

The chain couples TRBV20-1 to TRBJ1-2; no clear D gene. V was trimmed by 0 bases and J by 7 bases, leaving 6 bases between them. Germline lookup yields CDR1 DFQATT and CDR2 SNEGSKA (reference sequence). There are 11 residues in the CDR3. Here the CDR3 reads CSARDRGGYTF. CDR3 DNA: TGCAGTGCTAGAGATCGGGGTGGCTACACCTTC.

This chain joins TRBV29-1 and TRBJ1-1; unclear D gene. The CDR3 spans 13 residues. Germline V gives CDR1 SQVTM, CDR2 ANQGSEA. V dropped 7 bases and J dropped 0 bases, with 12 bases sitting between them. The CDR3 nucleotides are TGCAGCGGTTTATTTCCCCTGAACACTGAAGCTTTCTTT. It yields the protein CSGLFPLNTEAFF. Complete variable domain (other parts from reference TRBV29-1 and TRBJ1-1): SAVISQKPSRDICQRGTSLTIQCQVDSQVTMMFWYRQQPGQSLTLIATANQGSEATYESGFVIDKFPISRPNLTFSTLTVSNMSPEDSSIYLCSGLFPLNTEAFFGQGTRLTVV.

This sequence joins TRBV7-2 and TRBJ2-1, with D unresolved. Looked up from germline, CDR1 is SGHTA and CDR2 is FQGNSA. The CDR3 runs 16 residues. V dropped 1 base and J dropped 0 bases, with 10 bases sitting between them. The CDR3 nucleotides read TGTGCCAGCAGCTTAGGTCTAAGGAGCTCCTACAATGAGCAGTTCTTC. Its translation is CASSLGLRSSYNEQFF.

The genes are TRBV18 and TRBJ1-2; 9 bases match TRBD1. CDR1 and CDR2 (germline): KGHSH, LQKENI. The CDR3 has 13 residues. The trim removed 3 bases at V and 9 bases at J, leaving 5 bases unmatched. CDR3 sequence: CASSPTGGESYTF. The CDR3 DNA reads TGTGCCAGCTCACCGACAGGGGGTGAGAGCTACACCTTC.

This sequence joins TRBV4-2 and TRBJ1-3; D is unresolved. The CDR3 runs to 14 residues. Deletions cut 3 bases from V and 0 bases from J, with 6 bases between. CDR1 and CDR2 from the germline V gene are LGHNA and YNFKEQ. Here the CDR3 reads CASSQRRSGNTIYF. Here the CDR3 DNA reads TGTGCCAGCAGCCAGCGTCGCTCTGGAAACACCATATATTTT.

V usage is TRBV24-1 and J usage is TRBJ2-2, with 14 bases that match TRBD2. This CDR3 has 18 residues. The trim removed 3 bases at V and 3 bases at J, leaving 5 bases unmatched. Germline V gene lookup returns CDR1 KGHDR and CDR2 SFDVKD. Written as DNA, the CDR3 is TGTGCCACCAGTGATGCGGGACTAGCGGGGGTCTACACCGGGGAGCTGTTTTTT. Protein: CATSDAGLAGVYTGELFF.